Listed here are 18 T cell receptor beta chains from one sample, sequenced in a study of cytomegalovirus exposure and HLA in healthy donors. With 60 Vbeta and 13 Jbeta primers, the PCR was carried out. Only in-frame clones appear in the TCRdb table, and some are missing; sequencing was by immunoSEQ multiplex PCR. Of around 100,000 clones in the sample, 82% were seen once. Sequenced material: PBMCs. These receptors all stem from a young woman in good health and CMV-seronegative.

The V call is TRBV25-1, the J call TRBJ1-2, with no clear D. The CDR3 contains 13 residues. The germline V gene encodes CDR1 MGHDK and CDR2 SYGVNS. Between the trimmed V and J ends, which lost 10 bases and 4 bases, there was a span of 16 bases. CDR3 in DNA: TGTGCCACAGAAAGAGAGGTCGGCTATGGCTACACCTTC. Its protein is CATEREVGYGYTF.

The chain combines TRBV7-6 with TRBJ2-5; TRBD2 agrees at 14 bases. CDR1 and CDR2 from the germline V gene are SGHVS and FNYEAQ. After removal of 5 bases from V and 7 bases from J, the junction contained 6 bases not matched to a gene. The CDR3 contains 15 residues. For the CDR3, the DNA is TGTGCCAGCAGCCCGGGGACTAGCGGGGGCGGGACCCAGTACTTC. Amino acid sequence: CASSPGTSGGGTQYF.

The CDR3 sequence: CASSLTGDPGNTIYF. The CDR3 bases are TGTGCCAGCAGCCTGACAGGGGACCCTGGAAACACCATATATTTT. The V and J genes are TRBV7-9 and TRBJ1-3; 8 nucleotides line up with TRBD1. The length of the CDR3 is 15 residues. Germline lookup yields CDR1 SEHNR and CDR2 FQNEAQ (reference sequence). V trimming: 5 bases; J trimming: 2 bases; junction bases outside the gene matches: 5. Full variable domain (missing parts from reference TRBV7-9 and TRBJ1-3): DTGVSQNPRHKITKRGQNVTFRCDPISEHNRLYWYRQTLGQGPEFLTYFQNEAQLEKSRLLSDRFSAERPKGSFSTLEIQRTEQGDSAMYLCASSLTGDPGNTIYFGEGSWLTVV.

The rearrangement uses TRBV28 and TRBJ2-7; D is possibly TRBD1 (6 bases). The germline V and J ends were trimmed by 2 bases and 0 bases, with 14 bases remaining between them. Germline-derived CDR1 and CDR2 are MDHEN and SYDVKM. The CDR3 is 16 amino acids. In DNA form, the CDR3 reads TGTGCCAGCAGTTTAACCGACAGGTCAACCTCCTACGAGCAGTACTTC. This gives the protein CASSLTDRSTSYEQYF.

This sequence joins TRBV28 and TRBJ1-1; 8 bases fit TRBD1. Germline CDR1 is MDHEN and CDR2 is SYDVKM. Trimming removed 3 bases from V and 1 base from J; junction bases left unmatched: 1. The CDR3 length is 14 residues. CDR3 residues: CASSLDRANTEAFF. Written as DNA, the CDR3 is TGTGCCAGCAGTTTGGACAGGGCGAACACTGAAGCTTTCTTT. The whole variable domain, filled in from reference TRBV28 and TRBJ1-1, reads DVKVTQSSRYLVKRTGEKVFLECVQDMDHENMFWYRQDPGLGLRLIYFSYDVKMKEKGDIPEGYSVSREKKERFSLILESASTNQTSMYLCASSLDRANTEAFFGQGTRLTVV.

The rearrangement joins TRBV27 to TRBJ1-2, with 8 bases fitting TRBD1. Trimming took 4 bases from V and 4 from J; bases not matched to a gene: 8. The CDR3 totals 15 residues. Germline V CDR1 and CDR2: MNHEY, SMNVEV (reference sequence). The CDR3 nucleotides read TGTGCCAGCAGTTACTCAGGGGGCGCTGGCTATGGCTACACCTTC. Encoded protein: CASSYSGGAGYGYTF.

This chain joins TRBV7-2 and TRBJ2-3, with 8 bases fitting TRBD2. The germline V gene encodes CDR1 SGHTA and CDR2 FQGNSA. With 2 bases clipped from V and 5 bases from J, the junction kept 6 bases outside the gene matches. The CDR3 extends over 15 amino acids. The CDR3 nucleotides read TGTGCCAGCAGCTTACTCCGGGGGGGCGTAGATACGCAGTATTTT. Amino acids: CASSLLRGGVDTQYF.

This clone was counted a few times. The V and J genes are TRBV5-4 and TRBJ1-1, with D perhaps TRBD1 (5 bases). CDR1 and CDR2 (germline): SGHNT, YYREEE (reference sequence). The CDR3 is 13 amino acids. The V and J ends lost 6 bases and 5 bases respectively, with 14 bases between them. In DNA, the CDR3 is TGTGCCAGCAATTCCAGGGTGGATACTGAAGCTTTCTTT. It specifies CASNSRVDTEAFF.

This chain joins TRBV30 and TRBJ1-6, with 10 positions matching TRBD1. The CDR3 sequence is 14 residues long. The trim removed 4 bases at V and 10 bases at J, leaving 7 bases unmatched. CDR1 is GTSNPN and CDR2 is SVGIG in the germline V gene (reference sequence). CDR3 in DNA: TGTGCCTGGACCCAGACAGGGGGCCACTCACCCCTCCACTTT. Its protein is CAWTQTGGHSPLHF. Looking up the rest from reference TRBV30 and TRBJ1-6 gives the full variable domain: SQTIHQWPATLVQPVGSPLSLECTVEGTSNPNLYWYRQAAGRGLQLLFYSVGIGQISSEVPQNLSASRPQDRQFILSSKKLLLSDSGFYLCAWTQTGGHSPLHFGNGTRLTVT.

This clone has only a few counts. The chain employs TRBV6-5 and TRBJ2-3, with TRBD1 as a possible D gene (6 bases). Germline CDR1 is MNHEY and CDR2 is SVGAGI. CDR3 length: 15 residues. The ends were cut back, 6 bases at V and 3 bases at J, with 16 bases in the middle. Written as DNA, the CDR3 is TGTGCCAGCAGGACAGGCCTTAGTGGGACAGATACGCAGTATTTT. Translating it yields CASRTGLSGTDTQYF.

CDR3 residues: CASSPLSGGRMSEQYF. As DNA, the CDR3 is TGTGCCAGCTCACCACTTTCTGGAGGGCGAATGAGCGAGCAGTACTTC. The chain is built from TRBV18 and TRBJ2-7; a weak D match, TRBD2 (6 bases). The CDR3 consists of 16 residues. Germline V gene sequence: CDR1 KGHSH, CDR2 LQKENI. V shed 1 base and J shed 6 bases, with 19 bases lying between them.

J is TRBJ2-7 and V is TRBV11-3; 9 bases map to TRBD2. J was trimmed by 2 bases and V by 3 bases; bases with no gene match: 2. The CDR3 spans 14 residues. The V gene's germline CDR1 is SGHNT and CDR2 YENEEA. The CDR3 protein is CASSFSGSPYEQYF. The CDR3 nucleotides are TGTGCCAGCAGCTTTAGCGGGAGCCCCTACGAGCAGTACTTC.

The chain recombines TRBV5-1 with TRBJ2-7; 7 bases align to TRBD1. The germline V gene has CDR1 SGHRS and CDR2 YFSETQ. The CDR3 runs 15 residues. The V gene end was trimmed by 0 bases and the J gene end by 4 bases; junction bases not matched to a gene: 7. Here the CDR3 reads CASSLGTGAFYEQYF. The DNA of the CDR3 is TGCGCCAGCAGCTTGGGTACAGGGGCGTTTTACGAGCAGTACTTC.

V and J are TRBV5-8 and TRBJ1-2; 8 bases map to TRBD1. The CDR3 loop spans 14 amino acids. Looked up from germline, CDR1 is SGHTS and CDR2 is YDEGEE. Trimming removed 1 base from V and 8 bases from J; junction bases left unmatched: 7. The CDR3 sequence is CASSLRQGALGYTF. CDR3 nucleotide sequence: TGTGCCAGCAGCTTGAGGCAGGGGGCTTTAGGCTACACCTTC.

The rearrangement links TRBV29-1 to TRBJ1-2; no clear D gene. Looked up from germline, CDR1 is SQVTM and CDR2 is ANQGSEA. V lost 7 bases and J lost 3, with 15 bases in between. This CDR3 comprises 13 residues. The CDR3 DNA is TGCAGCGCGAAGGACGAGGACTACTATGGCTACACCTTC. Its protein is CSAKDEDYYGYTF.

The rearrangement joins TRBV6-1 to TRBJ2-5, with 10 bases matching TRBD1. The CDR3 totals 16 residues. Trimming removed 4 bases from V and 2 bases from J; junction bases left unmatched: 7. In germline, CDR1 is MNHNS, CDR2 SASEGT. The CDR3 sequence is CASSGSTGGSQETQYF. DNA of the CDR3: TGTGCCAGCAGTGGTTCGACAGGGGGCTCACAAGAGACCCAGTACTTC.

The V and J genes are TRBV7-9 and TRBJ2-3; the D gene is possibly TRBD2 (7 bases). Trimming left V 4 bases short and J 1 base short, with 12 bases between. CDR3 length equals 15 residues. Looked up from germline, CDR1 is SEHNR and CDR2 is FQNEAQ (reference sequence). The CDR3 DNA follows: TGTGCCAGCAGCTCCCGGGGGGCGGGCACAGATACGCAGTATTTT. Its translation is CASSSRGAGTDTQYF.

The J gene is TRBJ1-1, the V gene TRBV28, with 9 bases matching TRBD1. Germline trimming cut 8 bases from V and 1 base from J; bases unmatched to any gene: 11. CDR1 is MDHEN, CDR2 SYDVKM, per germline. The CDR3 length is 16 residues. Written as DNA, the CDR3 is TGTGCCAGCCGCGGACAGGGGCGGATAGAGAACACTGAAGCTTTCTTT. It encodes CASRGQGRIENTEAFF.